The 6 T cell receptor beta chains given below trace back to one sample, sequenced in a study of blood T cell repertoires in COVID-19. Sequenced by immunoSEQ multiplex PCR; TCRdb stores in-frame clones only, minus some. The sample has around 58,000 clones; approximately 85% are singletons. The sample comprised peripheral blood. The source is a human donor in a cohort sampled during active COVID-19.

The chain is built from TRBV6-6 and TRBJ1-1; 7 bases map to TRBD1. Germline V lookup: CDR1 MNHNY, CDR2 SVGAGI (reference sequence). Unmatched junction bases numbered 8, after V lost 0 bases and J lost 4 bases. The CDR3 is 16 amino acids. The CDR3 DNA follows: TGTGCCAGCAGTTACTCGGAGACAGGGCGGGGCACTGAAGCTTTCTTT. It encodes CASSYSETGRGTEAFF.

This rearrangement joins TRBV7-9 to TRBJ1-1; D perhaps matches TRBD1 (6 bases). The ends were cut back, 6 bases at V and 3 bases at J, with 14 bases in the middle. The CDR3 covers 14 residues. Germline V gene sequence: CDR1 SEHNR, CDR2 FQNEAQ (reference sequence). CDR3: CASSWGRGDTEAFF. CDR3 coding DNA: TGTGCCAGCAGTTGGGGGCGTGGGGACACTGAAGCTTTCTTT.

V gene TRBV11-2 combines with J gene TRBJ1-5; D is uncertain. V was shortened by 0 bases and J by 5 bases, with 11 bases between the two germline ends. Germline-derived CDR1 and CDR2 are SGHAT and FQNNGV. CDR3 size: 15 residues. DNA of the CDR3: TGTGCCAGCAGCTTAGATCGAGGGAAGTATCAGCCCCAGCATTTT. Its translation: CASSLDRGKYQPQHF. Full variable domain (rest looked up from reference TRBV11-2 and TRBJ1-5): EAGVAQSPRYKIIEKRQSVAFWCNPISGHATLYWYQQILGQGPKLLIQFQNNGVVDDSQLPKDRFSAERLKGVDSTLKIQPAKLEDSAVYLCASSLDRGKYQPQHFGDGTRLSIL.

CDR3 nucleotide sequence: TGTGCCAGCAGCTTCGGGGGAACCTATAATTCACCCCTCCACTTT. It encodes CASSFGGTYNSPLHF. The gene calls are TRBV11-2 and TRBJ1-6; D perhaps matches TRBD1 (5 bases). The V gene's germline CDR1 is SGHAT and CDR2 FQNNGV. V lost 3 bases, J lost 2 bases, and 8 bases lay in between. CDR3 length: 15 residues.

The chain recombines TRBV7-8 with TRBJ2-7, with TRBD2 identical over 8 bases. Looked up from germline, CDR1 is SGHVS and CDR2 is FQNEAQ. The junction had 9 bases not matched to a gene; V was cut back by 5 bases and J by 6 bases. The CDR3 contains 14 residues. DNA for the CDR3: TGTGCCAGCAGCGCTGGCGGGGGGCCGCTCGAGCAGTACTTC. Translating it yields CASSAGGGPLEQYF.

The gene calls are TRBV18 and TRBJ1-1, with D possibly being TRBD1 (5 bases). Looked up from germline, CDR1 is KGHSH and CDR2 is LQKENI. V dropped 2 bases and J dropped 2 bases, with 15 bases sitting between them. The CDR3 is 16 residues long. The CDR3 is CASSPSRAGPNTEAFF. CDR3 nucleotides: TGTGCCAGCTCACCAAGCAGGGCAGGGCCTAACACTGAAGCTTTCTTT. The full variable domain, in which reference TRBV18 and TRBJ1-1 provide the parts outside the CDR3, is NAGVMQNPRHLVRRRGQEARLRCSPMKGHSHVYWYRQLPEEGLKFMVYLQKENIIDESGMPKERFSAEFPKEGPSILRIQQVVRGDSAAYFCASSPSRAGPNTEAFFGQGTRLTVV.